This T cell receptor beta chain is drawn from a study of T cell repertoires in cytomegalovirus infection. Across the whole study: CMV epitopes used comprised recently identified HLA-C-restricted ones and well-studied HLA-B-restricted ones. Carrying CMV and the relevant HLA type showed in public TCR beta signatures. Study-wide findings and caveats: Within the response measured ex vivo, HLA-C-restricted CMV-specific TCR beta clonotypes were dominant.

V dropped 8 bases and J dropped 5; count of bases not matched to a gene: 12. The CDR3 has 16 amino acids. This clonotype was found a few times. Antigen: not known. TCRdb passed the reads through MiXCR, listing each CDR3 protein once. The table lists 310,000 or so distinct CDR3 sequences, approximately 25% of them singletons. Sequenced material: cultured PBMCs, taken from culture after CMV antigen stimulation. The chain couples TRBV12-3 or TRBV12-4 to TRBJ2-3, with 11 bases identical to TRBD2. This receptor was identified in a human donor in good health (CMV status not recorded). Some clones in this sample may be carry-over from other donors' samples. The CDR3 bases are TGTGCCAGCGGTGGCGGTCTAGCGGGAGGAGGAGATACGCAGTATTTT. This sequence encodes CASGGGLAGGGDTQYF.